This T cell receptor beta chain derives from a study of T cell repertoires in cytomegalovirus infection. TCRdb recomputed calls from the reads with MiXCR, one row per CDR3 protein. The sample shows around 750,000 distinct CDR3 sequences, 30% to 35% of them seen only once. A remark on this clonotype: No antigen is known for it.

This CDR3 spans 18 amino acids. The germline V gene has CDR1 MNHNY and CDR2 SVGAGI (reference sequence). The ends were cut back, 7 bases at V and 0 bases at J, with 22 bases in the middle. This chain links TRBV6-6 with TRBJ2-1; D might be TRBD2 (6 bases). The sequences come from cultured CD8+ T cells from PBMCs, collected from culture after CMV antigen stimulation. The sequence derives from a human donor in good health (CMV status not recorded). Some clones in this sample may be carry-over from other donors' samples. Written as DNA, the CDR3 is TGTGCCAGCACCTGGGCCAGTGGGGACTGGGACTCCTACAATGAGCAGTTCTTC. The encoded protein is CASTWASGDWDSYNEQFF.